These T cell receptor beta chains were read from a single sample in a study of Graves' ophthalmopathy and Graves' hyperthyroidism. TCRdb recomputed calls from the multiplex PCR reads with MiXCR, one row per CDR3 protein. The table lists more than 550,000 distinct CDR3 sequences, about two fifths of them singletons. The sequenced sample consisted of peripheral blood. The source of these receptors is an adult man with Graves' ophthalmopathy. CDR3s include the opening cysteine and the closing phenylalanine or tryptophan. A D gene is named only where the DNA matches it firmly. Expanded clones get a size class; other rows say once, few or many, or leave the size out.

>TRBJ1-1|many|13|TRBV11-2|TRBD1
TGTGCCAGCAGCTTCGACAGGGACACTGAAGCTTTCTTT
CASSFDRDTEAFF
>TRBJ2-5|many|16|TRBV10-3|-
TGTGCCATCAGTGAGTACACCCGGGCCCGGCAAGAGACCCAGTACTTC
CAISEYTRARQETQYF
>TRBJ2-2|-|16|TRBV5-1|TRBD1
TGCGCCAGCAGCTGGACCGGGACAGGCCTAACCGGGGAGCTGTTTTTT
CASSWTGTGLTGELFF
>TRBJ2-7|many|13|TRBV15|-
TGTGCCACCAGCTGGGCCATCTCCTACGAGCAGTACTTC
CATSWAISYEQYF
>TRBJ2-7|many|17|TRBV5-1|TRBD2
TGCGCCAGCAGCTTCCCTACGACTAGCGGGACGTTCTACGAGCAGTACTTC
CASSFPTTSGTFYEQYF
>TRBJ2-7|-|15|TRBV27|TRBD1
TGTGCCAGCAGCGGAGCCGGGACAGGGACCTACGAGCAGTACTTC
CASSGAGTGTYEQYF
>TRBJ1-1|-|14|TRBV5-4|TRBD1
TGTGCCAGCAGCGCCGGGACAGGGTCCACTGAAGCTTTCTTT
CASSAGTGSTEAFF
>TRBJ2-7|-|14|TRBV12-3/TRBV12-4|-
TGTGCCAGCTCGGCACGACAGACGGACTACGAGCAGTACTTC
CASSARQTDYEQYF
>TRBJ1-2|few|14|TRBV9|-
TGTGCCAGCAGTTTAAGGGGCCATGGACATGGCTACACCTTC
CASSLRGHGHGYTF
>TRBJ1-5|-|15|TRBV6-2/TRBV6-3|-
TGTGCCAGCAGTTACGACCGAAGTAGCAATCAGCCCCAGCATTTT
CASSYDRSSNQPQHF
>TRBJ1-1|-|14|TRBV6-5|-
TGTGCCAGCAAAGGGCGGGGCTGGGGGGCTGAAGCTTTCTTT
CASKGRGWGAEAFF
>TRBJ1-2|few|17|TRBV4-1|-
TGCGCCAGCAGCCAAGTTAGTTTAGGAGGGGTGCCTGATGGCTACACCTTC
CASSQVSLGGVPDGYTF
>TRBJ2-2|-|18|TRBV2|TRBD2
TGTGCCAGCAGTGAAGCCCTGGGACTAGCGACCAACACCGGGGAGCTGTTTTTT
CASSEALGLATNTGELFF
>TRBJ1-6|-|14|TRBV7-9|-
TGTGCCAGCCCCCCCGGGACCGTAAATTCACCCCTCCACTTT
CASPPGTVNSPLHF
>TRBJ2-6|-|13|TRBV29-1|-
TGCAGCGTAAGGGGGTCTGGGGCCAACGTCCTGACTTTC
CSVRGSGANVLTF
>TRBJ2-1|-|15|TRBV25-1|TRBD2
TGTGCCAGCAGTGCGACTAGCGGGGCTTACAATGAGCAGTTCTTC
CASSATSGAYNEQFF
>TRBJ2-5|many|12|TRBV7-9|-
TGTGCCAGCAGTTCAAGGGGGGAGACCCAGTACTTC
CASSSRGETQYF
>TRBJ2-5|-|19|TRBV19|TRBD2
TGTGCCAGTAGTACAGAACCGCTTGGACTAGCGAGGGCCGGGGAGACCCAGTACTTC
CASSTEPLGLARAGETQYF
>TRBJ1-1|-|13|TRBV25-1|-
TGTGCCAGGTTGCCCGGCAGGGGCACTGAAGCTTTCTTT
CARLPGRGTEAFF
>TRBJ2-5|few|13|TRBV6-5|-
TGTGCCAGCAGGGGTATAACGGTGGAGACCCAGTACTTC
CASRGITVETQYF
>TRBJ1-2|many|13|TRBV15|-
TGTGCCACCAGCAGAGACAGGGGCTATGGCTACACCTTC
CATSRDRGYGYTF
>TRBJ1-1|-|12|TRBV20-1|-
TGCAGTGCTAGAGGTCGGGCACTGGAAGCTTTCTTT
CSARGRALEAFF
>TRBJ2-5|-|10|TRBV2|-
TGTGCCAGCATGGCGGGGACCCAGTGCTTC
CASMAGTQCF
>TRBJ2-3|-|13|TRBV12-3/TRBV12-4|TRBD2
TGTGCCAGCAGTGAACGGGGGGCAGATACGCAGTATTTT
CASSERGADTQYF
>TRBJ2-2|many|16|TRBV12-3/TRBV12-4|TRBD1
TGTGCCAGCAGTCCCCCTGTTCGACAGGGCTCCATGGAGCTGTTTTTT
CASSPPVRQGSMELFF
>TRBJ2-7|many|11|TRBV5-8|-
TGTGCCAGCAGCTTGGCGGGCGAAGCGTACTTC
CASSLAGEAYF
>TRBJ2-5|many|13|TRBV12-3/TRBV12-4|-
TGTGCCAGCAGAGGACAGCCCCAAGAGACCCAGTACTTC
CASRGQPQETQYF
>TRBJ2-2|-|17|TRBV5-4|TRBD1
TGTGCCAGCAGCTTGGTGGGACAGGGGAGAGGCACCGGGGAGCTGTTTTTT
CASSLVGQGRGTGELFF
>TRBJ1-1|few|15|TRBV7-8|-
TGTGCCAGCAGCCAAGGATCGTGGCAGCCGGGTGAAGCTTTCTTT
CASSQGSWQPGEAFF